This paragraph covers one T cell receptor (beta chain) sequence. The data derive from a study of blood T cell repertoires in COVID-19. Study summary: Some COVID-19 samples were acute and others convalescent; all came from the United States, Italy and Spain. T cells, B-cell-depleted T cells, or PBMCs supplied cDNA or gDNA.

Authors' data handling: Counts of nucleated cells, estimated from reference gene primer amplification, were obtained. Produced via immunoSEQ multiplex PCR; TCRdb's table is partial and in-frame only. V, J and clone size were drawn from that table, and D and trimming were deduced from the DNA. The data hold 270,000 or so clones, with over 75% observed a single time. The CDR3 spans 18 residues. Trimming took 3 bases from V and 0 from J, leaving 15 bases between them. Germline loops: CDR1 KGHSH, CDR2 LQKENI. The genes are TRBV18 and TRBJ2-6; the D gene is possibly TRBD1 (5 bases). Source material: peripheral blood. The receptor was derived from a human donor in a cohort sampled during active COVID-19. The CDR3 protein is CASSPGRAVYSGANVLTF. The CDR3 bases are TGTGCCAGCTCACCGGGCAGGGCCGTTTACTCTGGGGCCAACGTCCTGACTTTC.